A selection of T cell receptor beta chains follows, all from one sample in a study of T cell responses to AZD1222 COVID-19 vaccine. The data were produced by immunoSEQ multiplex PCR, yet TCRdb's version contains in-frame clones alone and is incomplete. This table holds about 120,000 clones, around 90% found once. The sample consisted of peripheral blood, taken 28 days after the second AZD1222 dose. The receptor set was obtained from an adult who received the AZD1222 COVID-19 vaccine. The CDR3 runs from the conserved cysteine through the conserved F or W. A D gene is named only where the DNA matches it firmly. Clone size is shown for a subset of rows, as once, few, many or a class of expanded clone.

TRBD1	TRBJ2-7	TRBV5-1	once	CASSLPTRQGANSPYEQYF	TGCGCCAGCAGCCTCCCAACCCGACAGGGGGCGAATTCCCCCTACGAGCAGTACTTC
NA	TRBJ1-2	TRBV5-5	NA	CASSLAGKGYNYGYTF	TGTGCCAGCAGCTTGGCCGGCAAAGGGTATAACTATGGCTACACCTTC
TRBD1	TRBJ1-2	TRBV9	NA	CASSAGQGGGYTF	TGTGCCAGCAGCGCGGGACAGGGAGGGGGCTACACCTTC
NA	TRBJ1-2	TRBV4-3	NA	CASSQDRAGDNYGYTF	TGCGCCAGCAGCCAAGATCGGGCAGGGGACAACTATGGCTACACCTTC
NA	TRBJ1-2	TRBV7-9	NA	CASSTSTPSYYGYTF	TGTGCCAGCAGCACATCCACCCCAAGCTACTATGGCTACACCTTC
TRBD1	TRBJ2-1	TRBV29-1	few	CSVAGQGIGNEQFF	TGCAGCGTTGCCGGACAGGGGATTGGAAATGAGCAGTTCTTC
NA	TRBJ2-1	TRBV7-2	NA	CASSLLGGTYNEQFF	TGTGCCAGCAGCTTATTAGGTGGGACCTACAATGAGCAGTTCTTC
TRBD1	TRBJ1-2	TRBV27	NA	CASSFGKQGADGYTF	TGTGCCAGCAGCTTTGGCAAACAGGGGGCAGATGGCTACACCTTC
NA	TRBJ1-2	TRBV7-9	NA	CASSLRWQPYGYTF	TGTGCCAGCAGCTTGAGGTGGCAGCCCTATGGCTACACCTTC
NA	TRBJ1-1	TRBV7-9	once	CASSLSRLNTEAFF	TGTGCCAGCAGCTTATCCAGGTTGAACACTGAAGCTTTCTTT
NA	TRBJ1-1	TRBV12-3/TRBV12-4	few	CASRPGTSTEAFF	TGTGCCAGCAGGCCCGGGACATCGACTGAAGCTTTCTTT
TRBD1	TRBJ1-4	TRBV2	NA	CASNFGQERSSEKLFF	TGTGCCAGCAACTTCGGACAGGAAAGAAGTAGTGAAAAACTGTTTTTT
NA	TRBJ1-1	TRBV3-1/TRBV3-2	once	CASSRMGSGSRPPNTEAFF	TGTGCCAGCAGCCGGATGGGGAGTGGATCCAGGCCACCGAACACTGAAGCTTTCTTT
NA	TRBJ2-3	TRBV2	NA	CASSVAALDTQYF	TGTGCCAGCAGTGTGGCAGCGTTAGATACGCAGTATTTT
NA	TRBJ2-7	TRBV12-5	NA	CARDLAKTYEQYF	TGTGCTAGGGATCTAGCTAAAACCTACGAGCAGTACTTC
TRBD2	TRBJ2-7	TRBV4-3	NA	CASSQSLAGAPYEQYF	TGCGCCAGCAGCCAATCCTTAGCGGGAGCACCCTACGAGCAGTACTTC
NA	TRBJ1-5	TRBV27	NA	CASSFGAPNQPQHF	TGTGCCAGCAGTTTTGGGGCCCCCAATCAGCCCCAGCATTTT
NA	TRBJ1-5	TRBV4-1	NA	CASSLMPGRVGDQPQHF	TGCGCCAGCAGCCTAATGCCGGGCAGGGTTGGGGATCAGCCCCAGCATTTT
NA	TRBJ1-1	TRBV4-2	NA	CASSQDVVAFF	TGTGCCAGCAGCCAAGATGTTGTGGCTTTCTTT
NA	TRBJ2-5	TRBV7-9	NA	CASSSTGMETQYF	TGTGCCAGCAGCTCAACAGGGATGGAGACCCAGTACTTC
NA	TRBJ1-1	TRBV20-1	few	CSARAAHEAFF	TGCAGTGCTAGAGCGGCACACGAAGCTTTCTTT
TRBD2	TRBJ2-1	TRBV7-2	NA	CASSRSASGSYNEQFF	TGTGCCAGCAGCCGGTCGGCTAGCGGGAGTTACAATGAGCAGTTCTTC
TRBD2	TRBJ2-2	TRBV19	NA	CASSMFSGGASSGELFF	TGTGCCAGTAGTATGTTTAGCGGGGGGGCTTCTTCCGGGGAGCTGTTTTTT
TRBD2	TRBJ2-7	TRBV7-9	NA	CASNPGGLAEEQYF	TGTGCCAGCAACCCAGGGGGACTAGCGGAAGAGCAGTACTTC
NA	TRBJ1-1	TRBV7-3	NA	CASSSYSGPNTEAFF	TGTGCCAGCAGCTCGTATTCGGGGCCGAACACTGAAGCTTTCTTT
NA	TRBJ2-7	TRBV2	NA	CASSPLAGEYMGQYF	TGTGCCAGCAGTCCCCTGGCAGGGGAGTATATGGGGCAGTACTTC
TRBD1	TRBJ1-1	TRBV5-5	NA	CASSLAPGGADEAFF	TGTGCCAGCAGCTTGGCCCCAGGGGGCGCGGATGAAGCTTTCTTT
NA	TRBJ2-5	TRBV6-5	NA	CASSYVGSQETQYF	TGTGCCAGCAGTTACGTCGGTAGCCAAGAGACCCAGTACTTC
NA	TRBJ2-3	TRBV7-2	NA	CASSRPVVDTQYF	TGTGCCAGCAGTCGACCGGTGGTGGATACGCAGTATTTT
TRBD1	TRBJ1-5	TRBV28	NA	CASSPGGNQPQHF	TGTGCCAGCAGTCCAGGGGGGAATCAGCCCCAGCATTTT
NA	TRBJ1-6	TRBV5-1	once	CASSSQGGRGSPLHF	TGCGCCAGCAGCTCTCAGGGTGGCCGGGGTTCACCCCTCCACTTT
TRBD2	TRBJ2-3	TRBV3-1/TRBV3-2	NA	CASSQRLAGVKQYF	TGTGCCAGCAGCCAAAGACTAGCGGGAGTAAAGCAGTATTTT
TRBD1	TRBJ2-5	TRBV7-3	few	CASSQTGVGETQYF	TGTGCCAGCAGCCAGACAGGGGTTGGAGAGACCCAGTACTTC
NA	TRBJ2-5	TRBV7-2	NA	CASSLAPGAGQETQYF	TGTGCCAGCAGCTTAGCTCCGGGGGCGGGTCAAGAGACCCAGTACTTC
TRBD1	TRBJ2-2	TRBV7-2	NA	CASSPQGQGITGELFF	TGTGCCAGCAGCCCCCAGGGACAGGGAATCACCGGGGAGCTGTTTTTT
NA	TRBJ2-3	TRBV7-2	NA	CASRWAGGTDTQYF	TGTGCCAGCAGGTGGGCAGGGGGCACAGATACGCAGTATTTT
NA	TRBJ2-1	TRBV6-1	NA	CASSVSPPGVDNEQFF	TGTGCCAGCAGTGTCTCCCCACCCGGGGTTGACAATGAGCAGTTCTTC
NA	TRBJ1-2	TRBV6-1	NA	CASSESSGEGQVYRGYTF	TGTGCCAGCAGTGAATCCAGTGGTGAGGGGCAAGTCTATCGGGGCTACACCTTC
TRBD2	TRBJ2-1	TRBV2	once	CASSAGLAGMFF	TGTGCCAGCAGCGCCGGACTAGCGGGAATGTTCTTC
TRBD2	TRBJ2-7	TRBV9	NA	CASSAAFLADDNEQYF	TGTGCCAGCAGCGCCGCTTTCCTAGCGGACGATAACGAGCAGTACTTC
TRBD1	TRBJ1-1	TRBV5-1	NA	CASSPGQLSLNTEAFF	TGCGCCAGCAGCCCGGGACAGCTTTCCCTGAACACTGAAGCTTTCTTT
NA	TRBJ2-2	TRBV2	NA	CASTQGRPNTGELFF	TGTGCCAGCACCCAGGGGAGACCGAACACCGGGGAGCTGTTTTTT
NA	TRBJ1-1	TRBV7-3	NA	CASSLLRGKEAFF	TGTGCCAGCAGCTTATTACGGGGAAAGGAAGCTTTCTTT
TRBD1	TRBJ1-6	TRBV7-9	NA	CASSPDRGPYSPLHF	TGTGCCAGCAGCCCGGACAGGGGGCCTTATTCACCCCTCCACTTT
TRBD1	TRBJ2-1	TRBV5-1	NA	CASSLAPGGNEQFF	TGCGCCAGCAGCTTGGCCCCAGGGGGAAATGAGCAGTTCTTC
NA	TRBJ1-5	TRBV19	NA	CASSTRRGGELNGQPQHF	TGTGCCAGTAGTACAAGGAGGGGCGGCGAATTGAACGGTCAGCCCCAGCATTTT
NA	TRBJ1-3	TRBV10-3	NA	CASRRDTVLSGNTIYF	TGTGCCTCCAGACGGGACACGGTACTCTCTGGAAACACCATATATTTT